This T cell receptor beta chain appears in the sequencing data of a study of blood T cell repertoires in COVID-19. Across the whole study: Sample material is recorded as cDNA or gDNA derived from T cells, B-cell-depleted T cells, or PBMCs.

Sequencing was performed with immunoSEQ multiplex PCR; in TCRdb, only in-frame clones are kept and a portion is missing. The sample contains 110,000 to 150,000 clones, over 75% of which appear only once. The CDR3 spans 15 residues. Trimming removed 1 base at V and 3 bases at J, with 11 bases between. Germline V gene lookup returns CDR1 MNHEY and CDR2 SVGAGI. Sequences were obtained from peripheral blood. This sequence originates from a man aged 50 or older with acute or convalescent COVID-19. This chain links TRBV6-5 with TRBJ2-3; D possibly corresponds to TRBD2 (7 bases). The CDR3 nucleotides read TGTGCCAGCAGTTACTGGGCGGGGGCTACAGATACGCAGTATTTT. It is translated as CASSYWAGATDTQYF.